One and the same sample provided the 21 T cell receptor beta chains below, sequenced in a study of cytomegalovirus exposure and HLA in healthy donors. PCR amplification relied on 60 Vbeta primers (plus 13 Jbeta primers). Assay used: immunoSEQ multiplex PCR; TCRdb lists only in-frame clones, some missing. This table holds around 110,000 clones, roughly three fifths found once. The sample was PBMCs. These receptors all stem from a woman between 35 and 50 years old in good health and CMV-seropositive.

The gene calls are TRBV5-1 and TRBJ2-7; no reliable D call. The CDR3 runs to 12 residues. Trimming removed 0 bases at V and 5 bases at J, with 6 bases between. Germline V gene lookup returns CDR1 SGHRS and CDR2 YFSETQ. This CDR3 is CASSLGGHEQYF. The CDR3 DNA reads TGCGCCAGCAGCTTGGGCGGCCACGAGCAGTACTTC. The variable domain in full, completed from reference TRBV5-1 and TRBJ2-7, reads KAGVTQTPRYLIKTRGQQVTLSCSPISGHRSVSWYQQTPGQGLQFLFEYFSETQRNKGNFPGRFSGRQFSNSRSEMNVSTLELGDSALYLCASSLGGHEQYFGPGTRLTVT.

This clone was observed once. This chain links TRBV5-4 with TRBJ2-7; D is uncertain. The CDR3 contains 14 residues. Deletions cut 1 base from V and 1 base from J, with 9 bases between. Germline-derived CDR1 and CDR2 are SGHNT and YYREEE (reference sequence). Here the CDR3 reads CASSLSPGSYEQYF. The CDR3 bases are TGTGCCAGCAGCTTGTCGCCAGGTTCCTACGAGCAGTACTTC.

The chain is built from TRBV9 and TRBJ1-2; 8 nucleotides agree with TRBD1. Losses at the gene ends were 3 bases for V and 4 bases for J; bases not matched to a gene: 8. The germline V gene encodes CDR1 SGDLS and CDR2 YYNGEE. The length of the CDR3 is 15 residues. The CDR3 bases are TGTGCCAGCAGCGCCGGACAGGGTTGGAGCTATGGCTACACCTTC. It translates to CASSAGQGWSYGYTF. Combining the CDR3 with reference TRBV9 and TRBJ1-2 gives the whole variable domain DSGVTQTPKHLITATGQRVTLRCSPRSGDLSVYWYQQSLDQGLQFLIQYYNGEERAKGNILERFSAQQFPDLHSELNLSSLELGDSALYFCASSAGQGWSYGYTFGSGTRLTVV.

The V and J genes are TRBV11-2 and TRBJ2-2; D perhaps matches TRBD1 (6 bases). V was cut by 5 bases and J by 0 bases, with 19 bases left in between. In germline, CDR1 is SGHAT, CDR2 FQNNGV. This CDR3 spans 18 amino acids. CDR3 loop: CASSRRPGHSSNTGELFF. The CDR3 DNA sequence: TGTGCCAGCAGCCGGAGGCCGGGACACTCATCGAACACCGGGGAGCTGTTTTTT. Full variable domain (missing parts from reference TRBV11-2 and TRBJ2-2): EAGVAQSPRYKIIEKRQSVAFWCNPISGHATLYWYQQILGQGPKLLIQFQNNGVVDDSQLPKDRFSAERLKGVDSTLKIQPAKLEDSAVYLCASSRRPGHSSNTGELFFGEGSRLTVL.

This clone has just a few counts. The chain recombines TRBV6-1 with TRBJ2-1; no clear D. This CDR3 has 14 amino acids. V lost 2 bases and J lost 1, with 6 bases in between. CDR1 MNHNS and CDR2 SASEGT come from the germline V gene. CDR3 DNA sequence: TGTGCCAGCAGTGAATCCGTTTCCTACAATGAGCAGTTCTTC. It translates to CASSESVSYNEQFF.

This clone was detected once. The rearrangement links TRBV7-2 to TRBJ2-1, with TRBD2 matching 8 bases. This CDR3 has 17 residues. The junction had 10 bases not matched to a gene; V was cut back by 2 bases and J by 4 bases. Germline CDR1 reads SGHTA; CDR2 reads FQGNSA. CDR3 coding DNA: TGTGCCAGCAGCTTATATCGCGGGAGGAGGGCGTACAATGAGCAGTTCTTC. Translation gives CASSLYRGRRAYNEQFF.

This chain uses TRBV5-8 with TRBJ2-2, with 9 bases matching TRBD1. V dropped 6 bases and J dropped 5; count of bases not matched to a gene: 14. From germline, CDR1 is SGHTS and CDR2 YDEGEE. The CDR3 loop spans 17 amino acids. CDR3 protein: CASTNWKGQGMTGELFF. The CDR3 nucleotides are TGTGCCAGCACCAACTGGAAGGGACAGGGAATGACCGGGGAGCTGTTTTTT.

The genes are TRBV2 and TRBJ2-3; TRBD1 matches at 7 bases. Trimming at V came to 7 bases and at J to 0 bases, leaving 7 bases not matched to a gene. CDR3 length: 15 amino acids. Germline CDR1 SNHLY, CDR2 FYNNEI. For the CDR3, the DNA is TGTGCCAGCAATCGACAGGGTCCGAGCACAGATACGCAGTATTTT. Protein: CASNRQGPSTDTQYF.

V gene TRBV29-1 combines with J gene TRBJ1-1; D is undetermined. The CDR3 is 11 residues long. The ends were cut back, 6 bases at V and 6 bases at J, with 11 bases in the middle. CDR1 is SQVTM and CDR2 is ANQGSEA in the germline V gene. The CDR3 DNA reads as TGCAGCGTACCAGGTTTGGCTGAAGCTTTCTTT. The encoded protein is CSVPGLAEAFF.

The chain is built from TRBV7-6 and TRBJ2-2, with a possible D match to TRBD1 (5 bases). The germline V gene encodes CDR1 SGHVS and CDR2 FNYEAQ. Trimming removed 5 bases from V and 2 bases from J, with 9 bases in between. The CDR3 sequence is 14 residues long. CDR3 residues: CASSQTENTGELFF. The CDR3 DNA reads TGTGCCAGCAGCCAGACAGAAAACACCGGGGAGCTGTTTTTT.

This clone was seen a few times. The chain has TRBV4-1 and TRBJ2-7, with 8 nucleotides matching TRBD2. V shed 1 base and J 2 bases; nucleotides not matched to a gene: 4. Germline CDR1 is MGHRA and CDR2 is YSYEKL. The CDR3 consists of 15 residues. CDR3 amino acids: CASSQGVAGPYEQYF. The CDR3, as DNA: TGCGCCAGCAGCCAAGGAGTAGCGGGGCCCTACGAGCAGTACTTC.

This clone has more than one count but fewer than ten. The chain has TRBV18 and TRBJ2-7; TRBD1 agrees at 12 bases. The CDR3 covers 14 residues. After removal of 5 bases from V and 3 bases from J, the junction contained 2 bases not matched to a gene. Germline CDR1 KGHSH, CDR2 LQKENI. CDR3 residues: CASSGTGGVYEQYF. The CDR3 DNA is TGTGCCAGCTCAGGGACAGGGGGCGTCTACGAGCAGTACTTC.

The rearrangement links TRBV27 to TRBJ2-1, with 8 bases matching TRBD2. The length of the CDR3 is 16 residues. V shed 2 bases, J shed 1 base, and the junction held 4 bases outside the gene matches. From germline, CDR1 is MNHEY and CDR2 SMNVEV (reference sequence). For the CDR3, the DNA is TGTGCCAGCAGTTTAACGATAGCGGGATCCTACAATGAGCAGTTCTTC. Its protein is CASSLTIAGSYNEQFF.

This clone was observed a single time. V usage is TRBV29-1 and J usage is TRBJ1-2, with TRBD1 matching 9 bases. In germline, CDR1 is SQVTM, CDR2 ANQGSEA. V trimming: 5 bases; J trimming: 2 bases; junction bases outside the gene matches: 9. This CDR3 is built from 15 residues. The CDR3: CSVNTGQGLNYGYTF. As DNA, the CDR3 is TGCAGCGTTAATACCGGACAGGGGCTGAACTATGGCTACACCTTC. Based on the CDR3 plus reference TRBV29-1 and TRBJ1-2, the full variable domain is SAVISQKPSRDICQRGTSLTIQCQVDSQVTMMFWYRQQPGQSLTLIATANQGSEATYESGFVIDKFPISRPNLTFSTLTVSNMSPEDSSIYLCSVNTGQGLNYGYTFGSGTRLTVV.

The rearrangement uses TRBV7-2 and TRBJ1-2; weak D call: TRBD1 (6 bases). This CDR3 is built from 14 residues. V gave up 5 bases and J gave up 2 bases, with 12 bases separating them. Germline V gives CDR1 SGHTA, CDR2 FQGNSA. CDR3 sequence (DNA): TGTGCCAGCAGCCAGGACAGCTCCAACTATGGCTACACCTTC. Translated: CASSQDSSNYGYTF. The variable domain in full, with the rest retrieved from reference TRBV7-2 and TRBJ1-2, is GAGVSQSPSNKVTEKGKDVELRCDPISGHTALYWYRQSLGQGLEFLIYFQGNSAPDKSGLPSDRFSAERTGGSVSTLTIQRTQQEDSAVYLCASSQDSSNYGYTFGSGTRLTVV.

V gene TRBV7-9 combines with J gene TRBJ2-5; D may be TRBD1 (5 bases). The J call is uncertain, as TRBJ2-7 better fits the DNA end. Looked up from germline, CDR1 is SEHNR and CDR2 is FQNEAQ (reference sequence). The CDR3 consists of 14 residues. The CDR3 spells CASDPGKPPYEQYF. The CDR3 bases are TGTGCCAGTGACCCAGGGAAGCCCCCCTACGAGCAGTACTTC.

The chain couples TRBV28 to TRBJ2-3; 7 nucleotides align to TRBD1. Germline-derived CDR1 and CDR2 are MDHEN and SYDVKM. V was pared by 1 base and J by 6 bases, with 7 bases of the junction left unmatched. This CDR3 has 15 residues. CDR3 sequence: CASSLSQGPVDTQYF. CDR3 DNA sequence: TGTGCCAGCAGTTTATCACAGGGGCCGGTGGATACGCAGTATTTT.

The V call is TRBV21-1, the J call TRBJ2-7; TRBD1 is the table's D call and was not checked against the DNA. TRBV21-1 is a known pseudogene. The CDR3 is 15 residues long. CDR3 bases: TGTGCCAGCAGCAAAGAACAGGTGATTGCCTACGAGCAGTACTTC. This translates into CASSKEQVIAYEQYF.

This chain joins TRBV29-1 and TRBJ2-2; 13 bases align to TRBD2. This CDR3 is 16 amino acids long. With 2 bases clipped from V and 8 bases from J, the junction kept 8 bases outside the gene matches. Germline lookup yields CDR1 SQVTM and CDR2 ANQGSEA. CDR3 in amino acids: CSVEPLGLAGAGELFF. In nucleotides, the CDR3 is TGCAGCGTTGAACCACTCGGACTAGCGGGAGCTGGGGAGCTGTTTTTT.

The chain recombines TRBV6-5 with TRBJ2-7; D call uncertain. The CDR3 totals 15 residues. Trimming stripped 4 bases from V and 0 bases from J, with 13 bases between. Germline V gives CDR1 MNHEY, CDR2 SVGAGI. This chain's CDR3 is CASSSPVAASYEQYF. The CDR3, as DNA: TGTGCCAGCAGTTCCCCGGTGGCGGCCTCCTACGAGCAGTACTTC.

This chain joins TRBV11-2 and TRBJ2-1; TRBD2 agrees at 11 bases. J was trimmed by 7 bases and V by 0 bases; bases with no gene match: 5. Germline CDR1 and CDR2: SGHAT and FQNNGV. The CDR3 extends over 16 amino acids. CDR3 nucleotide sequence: TGTGCCAGCAGCTTAGAGGCTAGCGGGAGGTCAAATGAGCAGTTCTTC. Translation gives CASSLEASGRSNEQFF.